The rows below give T cell receptor beta chains drawn from one sample of a study of Siglec-9 on CD8 T cells in melanoma. This table comes from immunoSEQ multiplex PCR, and its TCRdb copy is limited to in-frame clones, with some not included. The sample has tens of thousands of clones; 80% are singletons. The sequencing sample was made of Siglec-9- CD8+ T cells sorted from blood. The receptors stem from a human donor in good health. CDR3s include the opening cysteine and the closing phenylalanine or tryptophan. Fields, in order: D gene, J gene, V gene, CDR3 DNA, CDR3 protein. D genes are given only for firm matches.

>.|TRBJ2-5|TRBV7-6
TGTGCCAGCAGCTTTTCTGAGACCCAGTACTTC
CASSFSETQYF
>TRBD1|TRBJ2-1|TRBV7-9
TGTGCCAGCAGCTTAAGCGGACAGGTGAACAATGAGCAGTTCTTC
CASSLSGQVNNEQFF
>.|TRBJ1-5|TRBV7-6
TGTGCCAGCAGCTTATACGCCTTAGGGGATAGCAATCAGCCCCAGCATTTT
CASSLYALGDSNQPQHF
>TRBD1|TRBJ2-5|TRBV6-1
TGTGCCAGCAGTGTACGGGACAGCCCCCAAGAGACCCAGTACTTC
CASSVRDSPQETQYF
>TRBD1|TRBJ1-4|TRBV18
TGTGCCAGCTCACCGACAGGGGGCGCGGTTGAAAAACTGTTTTTT
CASSPTGGAVEKLFF
>TRBD1|TRBJ1-1|TRBV5-8
TGTGCCAGCAGCTACAGGGGTGGCACTGAAGCTTTCTTT
CASSYRGGTEAFF
>.|TRBJ1-5|TRBV15
TGTGCCACCAGCAGAGTGGCAGGGGTGAATCAGCCCCAGCATTTT
CATSRVAGVNQPQHF
>TRBD1|TRBJ2-5|TRBV5-1
TGCGCCAGCAGCTCGTTATGGACAGGAGAGACCCAGTACTTC
CASSSLWTGETQYF
>.|TRBJ1-6|TRBV5-5
TGTGCCAGCAGCCCCAAAGCGGGGTATAATTCACCCCTCCACTTT
CASSPKAGYNSPLHF
>TRBD1|TRBJ2-7|TRBV9
TGTGCCAGCAGCGTAGAAGGACAGGGGGCTTACGAGCAGTACTTC
CASSVEGQGAYEQYF
>.|TRBJ2-3|TRBV4-2
TGTGCCAGCAGCCAAGGGATTAGGTTGGGAGATACGCAGTATTTT
CASSQGIRLGDTQYF
>.|TRBJ2-1|TRBV14
TGTGCCAGCAGCCCAACTGGACCGAGGCAATCCTACAATGAGCAGTTCTTC
CASSPTGPRQSYNEQFF
>TRBD1|TRBJ1-1|TRBV9
TGTGCCAGCAGACCGGGACAGGGGTCAGGGACTGAAGCTTTCTTT
CASRPGQGSGTEAFF
>.|TRBJ1-3|TRBV6-1
TGTGCCAGCAGTGAAGCGTACTCTGGAAACACCATATATTTT
CASSEAYSGNTIYF
>.|TRBJ2-1|TRBV7-9
TGTGCCAGCAGCTTAGAGGACAGAAGTAATGAGCAGTTCTTC
CASSLEDRSNEQFF
>TRBD1|TRBJ2-7|TRBV4-1
TGCGCCAGCAGCCAACGGACAGGGGCACACGAGCAGTACTTC
CASSQRTGAHEQYF
>.|TRBJ2-7|TRBV7-9
TGTGCCAGCAGCTTAGGGGGGGTGCGCGAGCAGTACTTC
CASSLGGVREQYF
>.|TRBJ1-1|TRBV5-6
TGTGCCAGCAGCTTGGCACAATCTCCGGACACTGAAGCTTTCTTT
CASSLAQSPDTEAFF
>.|TRBJ1-2|TRBV27
TGTGCCAGCAGTCTAAACCCGGACGGATACTATGGCTACACCTTC
CASSLNPDGYYGYTF
>TRBD2|TRBJ2-5|TRBV28
TGTGCCAGCAGTAAGCTAGCGGGGGGCGGAGAGACCCAGTACTTC
CASSKLAGGGETQYF
>TRBD2|TRBJ2-1|TRBV29-1
TGCAGCGTTGAAGCGGGGGGAGATGAGCAGTTCTTC
CSVEAGGDEQFF
>.|TRBJ1-2|TRBV7-9
TGTGCCAGCAGCTTAGTTTTGGTGGGGGACGGAGGCTACACCTTC
CASSLVLVGDGGYTF
>.|TRBJ2-7|TRBV11-2
TGTGCCAGCAGCCCGTACAGCAACGAGCAGTACTTC
CASSPYSNEQYF
>.|TRBJ2-4|TRBV9
TGTGCCAGCAGCGTCGCTCTAGCCAAAAACATTCAGTACTTC
CASSVALAKNIQYF